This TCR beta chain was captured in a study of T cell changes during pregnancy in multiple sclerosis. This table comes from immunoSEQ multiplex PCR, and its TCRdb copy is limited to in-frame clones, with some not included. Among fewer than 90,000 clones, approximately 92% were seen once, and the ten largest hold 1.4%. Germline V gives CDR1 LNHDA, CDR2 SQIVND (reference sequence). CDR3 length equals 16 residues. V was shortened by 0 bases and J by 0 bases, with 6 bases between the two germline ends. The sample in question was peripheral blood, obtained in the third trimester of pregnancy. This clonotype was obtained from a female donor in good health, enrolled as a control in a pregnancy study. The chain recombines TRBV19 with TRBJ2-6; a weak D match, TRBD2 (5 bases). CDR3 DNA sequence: TGTGCCAGTAGTATAGATGGGAGCTCTGGGGCCAACGTCCTGACTTTC. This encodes CASSIDGSSGANVLTF.